These T cell receptor beta chains were read from a single sample in a study of brain T cells in children with intractable seizures. Clones were read by immunoSEQ multiplex PCR, and TCRdb kept only the in-frame ones, dropping some. The sample consists of around 70,000 clones, roughly 91% of them appearing once. Specimen: peripheral blood, collected at surgery. The receptors stem from a boy less than two years old with tuberous sclerosis and intractable seizures. The CDR3 runs from the conserved cysteine through the conserved F or W. Each record gives: V gene, J gene, clone size, D gene, CDR3 DNA, CDR3 protein. D genes are given only for firm matches. Not all rows give a size; the values are once, few, many and, for expanded clones, a class.

v_gene: TRBV12-3/TRBV12-4; j_gene: TRBJ2-5; abundance: .; d_gene: .; CDR3nt: TGTGCCAGCAGTTTTGGGGGGGAGACCCAGTACTTC; CDR3aa: CASSFGGETQYF
v_gene: TRBV11-2; j_gene: TRBJ2-1; abundance: .; d_gene: TRBD2; CDR3nt: TGTGCCAGCAGCTTCGGACTAGCGGGGGGGTTTTACAATGAGCAGTTCTTC; CDR3aa: CASSFGLAGGFYNEQFF
v_gene: TRBV2; j_gene: TRBJ1-2; abundance: .; d_gene: .; CDR3nt: TGTGCCAGCAGTGTCCTAGCTAACTATGGCTACACCTTC; CDR3aa: CASSVLANYGYTF
v_gene: TRBV3-1/TRBV3-2; j_gene: TRBJ2-5; abundance: .; d_gene: .; CDR3nt: TGTGCCAGCAGCCAAGATATGGGCATCCAAGAGACCCAGTACTTC; CDR3aa: CASSQDMGIQETQYF
v_gene: TRBV6-4; j_gene: TRBJ1-4; abundance: .; d_gene: .; CDR3nt: TGTGCCGTCCAGTCGGCAACTAATGAAAAACTGTTTTTT; CDR3aa: CAVQSATNEKLFF
v_gene: TRBV3-1/TRBV3-2; j_gene: TRBJ1-3; abundance: .; d_gene: .; CDR3nt: TGTGCCAGCAGCCAAGGGGGTGCTGGAAACACCATATATTTT; CDR3aa: CASSQGGAGNTIYF
v_gene: TRBV5-8; j_gene: TRBJ2-3; abundance: once; d_gene: TRBD1; CDR3nt: TGTGCCAGCAGCTTGCGAGGACAGGGGGCAGATACGCAGTATTTT; CDR3aa: CASSLRGQGADTQYF
v_gene: TRBV24-1; j_gene: TRBJ2-7; abundance: .; d_gene: .; CDR3nt: TGTGCCACCAGTGACACAACAGGTTCCGAGCAGTACTTC; CDR3aa: CATSDTTGSEQYF
v_gene: TRBV11-3; j_gene: TRBJ1-5; abundance: .; d_gene: .; CDR3nt: TGTGCCAGCAGCTTAGTTCTTTTGGGCAGGGAAGCGGATCAGCCCCAGCATTTT; CDR3aa: CASSLVLLGREADQPQHF
v_gene: TRBV7-9; j_gene: TRBJ1-1; abundance: .; d_gene: .; CDR3nt: TGTGCCAGCAGCTTATCGACCACTGAAGCTTTCTTT; CDR3aa: CASSLSTTEAFF
v_gene: TRBV5-1; j_gene: TRBJ2-1; abundance: .; d_gene: TRBD2; CDR3nt: TGCGCCAGCAGCTTGTTTAGCGGGAGGGCCGCCCTAAATGAGCAGTTCTTC; CDR3aa: CASSLFSGRAALNEQFF
v_gene: TRBV14; j_gene: TRBJ2-7; abundance: .; d_gene: .; CDR3nt: TGTGCCAGCAGCCAGCACCGGGGCCCCCGGTACTTC; CDR3aa: CASSQHRGPRYF
v_gene: TRBV7-2; j_gene: TRBJ1-4; abundance: .; d_gene: .; CDR3nt: TGTGCCAGCAGCTTAGCAGGAAATGCTAATGAAAAACTGTTTTTT; CDR3aa: CASSLAGNANEKLFF
v_gene: TRBV27; j_gene: TRBJ2-7; abundance: .; d_gene: .; CDR3nt: TGTGCCAGCAGTTTGAGGGGTTCCTACGAGCAGTACTTC; CDR3aa: CASSLRGSYEQYF
v_gene: TRBV6-6; j_gene: TRBJ1-5; abundance: .; d_gene: .; CDR3nt: TGTGCCAGCAGTTCAGCCCCGGCGGATCAGCCCCAGCATTTT; CDR3aa: CASSSAPADQPQHF
v_gene: TRBV7-9; j_gene: TRBJ2-2; abundance: .; d_gene: .; CDR3nt: TGTGCCAGCAGCCCGGCAACCGGGGAGCTGTTTTTT; CDR3aa: CASSPATGELFF
v_gene: TRBV27; j_gene: TRBJ2-3; abundance: .; d_gene: .; CDR3nt: TGTGCCAGCAGACCGATGGGGGCTGGCACAGATACGCAGTATTTT; CDR3aa: CASRPMGAGTDTQYF
v_gene: TRBV27; j_gene: TRBJ2-7; abundance: .; d_gene: TRBD2; CDR3nt: TGTGCCAGCAGTTTACTAGCGGGAGCAGTCGAGCAGTACTTC; CDR3aa: CASSLLAGAVEQYF
v_gene: TRBV6-5; j_gene: TRBJ2-5; abundance: .; d_gene: TRBD1; CDR3nt: TGTGCCAGCAGTTATTCGGACAGGGAGGAGACCCAGTACTTC; CDR3aa: CASSYSDREETQYF
v_gene: TRBV7-6; j_gene: TRBJ1-3; abundance: few; d_gene: .; CDR3nt: TGTGCCAGCAGCTTATTCGGCTCTGGAAACACCATATATTTT; CDR3aa: CASSLFGSGNTIYF
v_gene: TRBV12-3/TRBV12-4; j_gene: TRBJ1-5; abundance: .; d_gene: .; CDR3nt: TGTGCCAGCAGTTTGGGACTCAATCAGCCCCAGCATTTT; CDR3aa: CASSLGLNQPQHF
v_gene: TRBV3-1/TRBV3-2; j_gene: TRBJ2-1; abundance: .; d_gene: TRBD2; CDR3nt: TGTGCCACCGCTAGCGGGGATTACAATGAGCAGTTCTTC; CDR3aa: CATASGDYNEQFF
v_gene: TRBV7-2; j_gene: TRBJ2-7; abundance: once; d_gene: .; CDR3nt: TGTGCCAGCATGGACAGTTCCTACGAGCAGTACTTC; CDR3aa: CASMDSSYEQYF
v_gene: TRBV7-8; j_gene: TRBJ2-7; abundance: .; d_gene: .; CDR3nt: TGTGCCAGCAGCCACGGTCAGAACTCCTACGAGCAGTACTTC; CDR3aa: CASSHGQNSYEQYF
v_gene: TRBV12-3/TRBV12-4; j_gene: TRBJ2-3; abundance: .; d_gene: TRBD2; CDR3nt: TGTGCCAGCAGAGCGGGAGGAATGCATACGCAGTATTTT; CDR3aa: CASRAGGMHTQYF
v_gene: TRBV7-8; j_gene: TRBJ2-1; abundance: .; d_gene: .; CDR3nt: TGTGCCAGCAGCTTACACCGACGGACAGTAAATCTCTCGGGGGTATACAATGAGCAGTTCTTC; CDR3aa: CASSLHRRTVNLSGVYNEQFF
v_gene: TRBV6-4; j_gene: TRBJ1-1; abundance: .; d_gene: TRBD1; CDR3nt: TGTGCCAGCAGCCTCAGGACAGGGCCCGGTAACACTGAAGCTTTCTTT; CDR3aa: CASSLRTGPGNTEAFF
v_gene: TRBV2; j_gene: TRBJ2-1; abundance: .; d_gene: .; CDR3nt: TGTGCCAGCAGTCCCGGGGCTGCCGTCGATGAGCAGTTCTTC; CDR3aa: CASSPGAAVDEQFF
v_gene: TRBV6-5; j_gene: TRBJ2-5; abundance: .; d_gene: TRBD2; CDR3nt: TGTGCCAGCAGTTACAGCGGGGGGGCCACGACCCAGTACTTC; CDR3aa: CASSYSGGATTQYF
v_gene: TRBV29-1; j_gene: TRBJ2-2; abundance: .; d_gene: .; CDR3nt: TGCAGCGCGCGAAAGGGACCCAACACCGGGGAGCTGTTTTTT; CDR3aa: CSARKGPNTGELFF
v_gene: TRBV5-4; j_gene: TRBJ1-2; abundance: .; d_gene: TRBD1; CDR3nt: TGTGCCAGCAGCTCACAGGGGCGGGATGGCTACACCTTC; CDR3aa: CASSSQGRDGYTF
v_gene: TRBV28; j_gene: TRBJ2-3; abundance: .; d_gene: .; CDR3nt: TGTGCCAGCAGGCGGACTAGGGGGGCTACAGATACGCAGTATTTT; CDR3aa: CASRRTRGATDTQYF
v_gene: TRBV5-1; j_gene: TRBJ1-1; abundance: once; d_gene: .; CDR3nt: TGCGCCAGCAGCCAAGTTGGTATGGAGAACACTGAAGCTTTCTTT; CDR3aa: CASSQVGMENTEAFF
v_gene: TRBV2; j_gene: TRBJ2-2; abundance: .; d_gene: TRBD2; CDR3nt: TGTGCCAGCACCACCCTGGGACTAGTAGCAGGGGAGCTGTTTTTT; CDR3aa: CASTTLGLVAGELFF
v_gene: TRBV7-2; j_gene: TRBJ2-1; abundance: .; d_gene: TRBD1; CDR3nt: TGTGCCAGCAGCTTTAGGAGGGACAGGGGAAATGAGCAGTTCTTC; CDR3aa: CASSFRRDRGNEQFF
v_gene: TRBV11-3; j_gene: TRBJ2-7; abundance: .; d_gene: TRBD1; CDR3nt: TGTGCCAGCAGCCAAGCCGGGACAGGGTCCAACGAGCAGTACTTC; CDR3aa: CASSQAGTGSNEQYF
v_gene: TRBV6-5; j_gene: TRBJ2-3; abundance: .; d_gene: TRBD2; CDR3nt: TGTGCCAGCAGTTACCATAGCGGGGGGGCCCCAGATACGCAGTATTTT; CDR3aa: CASSYHSGGAPDTQYF
v_gene: TRBV9; j_gene: TRBJ2-1; abundance: .; d_gene: TRBD2; CDR3nt: TGTGCCAGCAGCGGGAGGACTAGCGGGAGGGTTGATGAGCAGTTCTTC; CDR3aa: CASSGRTSGRVDEQFF
v_gene: TRBV5-1; j_gene: TRBJ1-2; abundance: .; d_gene: .; CDR3nt: TGCGCCAGCAGCCCATCCCCGGGGACCTATGGCTACACCTTC; CDR3aa: CASSPSPGTYGYTF
v_gene: TRBV3-1/TRBV3-2; j_gene: TRBJ2-7; abundance: .; d_gene: TRBD1; CDR3nt: TGTGCCAGCAGCCAAGGGGGACAGCCTGCCGAGCAGTACTTC; CDR3aa: CASSQGGQPAEQYF
v_gene: TRBV24-1; j_gene: TRBJ1-2; abundance: .; d_gene: .; CDR3nt: TGTGCCACCAGTGATTTAAGTGGCTACACCTTC; CDR3aa: CATSDLSGYTF
v_gene: TRBV4-1; j_gene: TRBJ1-2; abundance: .; d_gene: .; CDR3nt: TGCGCCAGCAGCCAAACTAGGACAGAAAACTATGGCTACACCTTC; CDR3aa: CASSQTRTENYGYTF
v_gene: TRBV15; j_gene: TRBJ2-7; abundance: .; d_gene: .; CDR3nt: TGTGCCACCAGCCTGAGGGTGGGACCAGTCTTCTTCCAGTACGAGCAGTACTTC; CDR3aa: CATSLRVGPVFFQYEQYF
v_gene: TRBV7-6; j_gene: TRBJ1-1; abundance: .; d_gene: .; CDR3nt: TGTGCCAGCAGCTTGAGGGAAAACACTGAAGCTTTCTTT; CDR3aa: CASSLRENTEAFF
v_gene: TRBV12-3/TRBV12-4; j_gene: TRBJ1-1; abundance: .; d_gene: .; CDR3nt: TGTGCCAGCACCTCTTTAGGGGACACTGAAGCTTTCTTT; CDR3aa: CASTSLGDTEAFF
v_gene: TRBV6-2/TRBV6-3; j_gene: TRBJ1-2; abundance: .; d_gene: .; CDR3nt: TGTGCCAGCAGTTACCGACAGGCCAACTATGGCTACACCTTC; CDR3aa: CASSYRQANYGYTF
v_gene: TRBV6-5; j_gene: TRBJ1-3; abundance: .; d_gene: .; CDR3nt: TGTGCCAGCAGTCGGGACTCTGGAAACACCATATATTTT; CDR3aa: CASSRDSGNTIYF
v_gene: TRBV5-1; j_gene: TRBJ2-5; abundance: .; d_gene: TRBD1; CDR3nt: TGCGCCAGCAGCTTAAGGGACAGGGGCCAGGAGACCCAGTACTTC; CDR3aa: CASSLRDRGQETQYF
v_gene: TRBV29-1; j_gene: TRBJ2-7; abundance: .; d_gene: .; CDR3nt: TGCAGCGTTGTTGAGGCGGAGGGGCCCTCCTACGAGCAGTACTTC; CDR3aa: CSVVEAEGPSYEQYF
v_gene: TRBV2; j_gene: TRBJ1-6; abundance: .; d_gene: .; CDR3nt: TGTGCCAGCAGTCGTTTGGCAGCTGGACAAAATTCACCCCTCCACTTT; CDR3aa: CASSRLAAGQNSPLHF
v_gene: TRBV5-1; j_gene: TRBJ1-2; abundance: .; d_gene: .; CDR3nt: TGCGCCAGCAGCTTGGCCGACAGCTACTATGGCTACACCTTC; CDR3aa: CASSLADSYYGYTF
v_gene: TRBV5-4; j_gene: TRBJ2-2; abundance: once; d_gene: TRBD1; CDR3nt: TGTGCCAGCAGCTTAAAGGGGGCTCTCACCGGGGAGCTGTTTTTT; CDR3aa: CASSLKGALTGELFF
v_gene: TRBV7-8; j_gene: TRBJ2-1; abundance: .; d_gene: .; CDR3nt: TGTGCCAGCAGCTTAGTAGATGAGCAGTTCTTC; CDR3aa: CASSLVDEQFF